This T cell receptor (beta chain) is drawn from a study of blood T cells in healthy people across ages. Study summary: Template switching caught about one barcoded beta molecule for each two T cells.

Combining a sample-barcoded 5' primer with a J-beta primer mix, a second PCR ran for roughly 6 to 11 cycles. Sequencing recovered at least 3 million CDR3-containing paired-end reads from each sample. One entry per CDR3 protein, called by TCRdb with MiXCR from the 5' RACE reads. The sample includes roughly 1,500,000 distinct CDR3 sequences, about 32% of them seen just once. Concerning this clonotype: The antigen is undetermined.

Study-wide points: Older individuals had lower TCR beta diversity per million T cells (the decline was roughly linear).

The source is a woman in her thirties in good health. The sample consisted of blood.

The CDR3: CASSPYLPRGNNEQFF. The DNA of the CDR3 is TGTGCCAGCAGCCCTTATCTCCCGCGGGGGAATAATGAGCAGTTCTTC. The chain recombines TRBV7-8 with TRBJ2-1; 7 bases agree with TRBD2. The CDR3 has 16 residues. Germline CDR1 SGHVS, CDR2 FQNEAQ. V was pared by 5 bases and J by 7 bases, with 14 bases of the junction left unmatched.